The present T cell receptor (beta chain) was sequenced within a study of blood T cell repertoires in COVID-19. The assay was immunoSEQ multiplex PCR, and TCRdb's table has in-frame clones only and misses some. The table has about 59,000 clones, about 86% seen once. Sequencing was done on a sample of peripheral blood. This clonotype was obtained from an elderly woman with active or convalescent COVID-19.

DNA for the CDR3: TGTGCCAGCAGTTACTTCCAAGGTAGACTAGGACGCACAGATACGCAGTATTTT. This gives the protein CASSYFQGRLGRTDTQYF. V is TRBV6-2 or TRBV6-3 and J is TRBJ2-3; D might be TRBD2 (6 bases). V lost 1 base to trimming and J lost 1 base, with 18 bases between them. From germline, CDR1 is MNHEY and CDR2 SVGEGT. The CDR3 consists of 18 residues.